What follows describes a single TCR beta chain. The antigen is not known. Per germline, CDR1 MNHNS and CDR2 SASEGT. With 1 base removed from V and 0 bases from J, the gap between germline ends came to 13 bases. This CDR3 comprises 17 residues. The data belong to a study of OX40 agonist ivuxolimab in advanced cancers. Study overall: The dose-escalation cohort was approximately 80% male, with a mean age of about 60 years, ranging about 20 to 85. Study-wide results and caveats: CD8+ T cells showed, on average, more clonal expansion than CD4+ cells.

TCRdb keeps only in-frame clones here, not all; method: immunoSEQ multiplex PCR. The repertoire has fewer than 30,000 clones, around 90% of them found once; the top ten carry approximately 19%. Patients with autoimmune history or systemic immunosuppression were excluded. Sequenced here: CD4+ or CD8+ T cells sorted from blood, sampled in a trial of the OX40 agonist ivuxolimab. The chain combines TRBV6-1 with TRBJ1-5; D perhaps matches TRBD1 (5 bases). This receptor was obtained from an adult with an advanced solid tumor such as melanoma, head and neck, liver or kidney cancer. CDR3 in amino acids: CASSEGVGVYSNQPQHF. The CDR3 DNA sequence: TGTGCCAGCAGTGAAGGGGTAGGGGTTTATAGCAATCAGCCCCAGCATTTT.